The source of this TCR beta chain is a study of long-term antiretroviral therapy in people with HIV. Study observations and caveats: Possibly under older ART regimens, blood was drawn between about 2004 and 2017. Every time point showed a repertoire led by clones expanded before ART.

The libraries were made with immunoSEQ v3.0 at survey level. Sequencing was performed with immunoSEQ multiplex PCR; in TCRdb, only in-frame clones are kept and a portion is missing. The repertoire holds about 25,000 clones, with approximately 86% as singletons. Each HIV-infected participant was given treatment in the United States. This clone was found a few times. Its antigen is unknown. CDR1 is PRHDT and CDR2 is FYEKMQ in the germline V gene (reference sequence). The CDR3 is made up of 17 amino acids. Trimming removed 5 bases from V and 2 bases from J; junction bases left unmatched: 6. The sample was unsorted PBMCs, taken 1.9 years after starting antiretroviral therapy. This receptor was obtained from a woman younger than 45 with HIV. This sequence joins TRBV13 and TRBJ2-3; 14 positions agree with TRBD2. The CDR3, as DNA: TGTGCCAGCAGCCCCGGACTAGCGGGGGGTGCCACAGATACGCAGTATTTT. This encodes CASSPGLAGGATDTQYF.